This T cell receptor beta chain appears in the sequencing data of a study of cytomegalovirus exposure and HLA in healthy donors. Study conclusions and caveats: The majority of CMV-associated TCR beta chains were reported as apparently HLA-restricted in a later analysis.

The PCR ran on 60 Vbeta and 13 Jbeta primers. Some clones are missing from TCRdb's copy, which holds only in-frame ones; the method was immunoSEQ multiplex PCR. The sample has about 93,000 clones; 80% are singletons. This CDR3 is 11 amino acids long. V was trimmed by 6 bases and J by 4 bases, leaving 6 bases between them. Germline-derived CDR1 and CDR2 are LNHDA and SQIVND (reference sequence). About this clone: As yet, its antigen is unknown.

V usage is TRBV19 and J usage is TRBJ1-1; D not certain. The sample consisted of PBMCs. This clonotype was sampled from a man aged 25 to 40 in good health and CMV-seronegative. The CDR3 DNA reads as TGTGCCAGTAGGTGGGCCACTGAAGCTTTCTTT. Protein product: CASRWATEAFF.